The clone carrying this TCR beta chain turned up a few times. Every TCR cDNA molecule carried a tag that served as a unique molecular identifier. TCRdb recomputed calls from the 5' RACE reads with MiXCR, one row per CDR3 protein. The table includes roughly 39,000 distinct CDR3 sequences, 5.8% detected once. This sample was included in a study of spatial heterogeneity in lung cancer. Study-wide background: Sequences of the beta chain were consistently detected in greater numbers than alpha-chain sequences. On average, each unique TCR and UMI combination appeared more than ten times in raw reads.

Time point noted: sample taken at primary tumor resection. Sequencing was performed on whole RNA extracted from tumor and nontumor lung tissue, or from frozen PBMC, and the material was left unsorted. Patients with untreated early-stage non-small cell lung cancer, numbering roughly 69, were the donors. The CDR3 has 18 amino acids. V lost 7 bases to trimming and J lost 2 bases; unmatched junction nucleotides: 14. Germline V gives CDR1 SEHNR, CDR2 FQNEAQ (reference sequence). The material sequenced was PBMCs, taken at surgery. The V gene is TRBV7-9, the J gene TRBJ2-6, with 7 bases that match TRBD2. This receptor was taken from a male donor with early-stage non-small cell lung cancer. CDR3 sequence: CASTRPGQRGTGANVLTF. In DNA, the CDR3 is TGTGCCAGCACCCGCCCCGGCCAGCGGGGAACTGGGGCCAACGTCCTGACTTTC.